This TCR beta chain was sequenced for a study of blood T cell repertoires in COVID-19. About the research overall: Samples of COVID-19 (acute and convalescent) were obtained from the United States, Italy and Spain.

Germline V gene sequence: CDR1 MDHEN, CDR2 SYDVKM. The V and J ends lost 5 bases and 5 bases, in that order; junction bases with no gene match: 12. The CDR3 sequence is 16 residues long. Sequenced by immunoSEQ multiplex PCR; TCRdb stores in-frame clones only, minus some. The sample has around 200,000 clones; 70% to 90% are singletons. Sequencing input: PBMCs or T cells enriched from blood (not recorded which). This chain connects TRBV28 to TRBJ2-7; 10 bases map to TRBD2. The TCR sequence derives from a woman aged 18-29 years who had recovered from COVID-19. CDR3 nucleotide sequence: TGTGCCAGCAGTCGGACAGGGCTAGCGGGAGCTCACGAGCAGTACTTC. Its protein is CASSRTGLAGAHEQYF.